This T cell receptor (beta chain) derives from a study of neurological immune-mediated disorders. From the 5' RACE reads, TCRdb called clonotypes with MiXCR, one entry per CDR3 protein. The sample has roughly 38,000 distinct CDR3 sequences; roughly 2.5% are singletons. Trimming took off 0 bases at V and 0 bases at J, with 12 bases between the two ends. Germline V CDR1 and CDR2: SGHRS, YFSETQ. CDR3 length equals 16 residues. This clonotype was found many times. The specimen was PBMCs. This TCR was recovered from a man aged 25 to 45 with multiple sclerosis. The rearrangement joins TRBV5-1 to TRBJ1-1, with D possibly being TRBD1 (6 bases). CDR3 sequence reads: CASSLVGGRLNTEAFF. The DNA of the CDR3 is TGCGCCAGCAGCTTGGTGGGGGGGCGGCTGAACACTGAAGCTTTCTTT. The full variable domain, with the rest looked up from reference TRBV5-1 and TRBJ1-1, is KAGVTQTPRYLIKTRGQQVTLSCSPISGHRSVSWYQQTPGQGLQFLFEYFSETQRNKGNFPGRFSGRQFSNSRSEMNVSTLELGDSALYLCASSLVGGRLNTEAFFGQGTRLTVV.